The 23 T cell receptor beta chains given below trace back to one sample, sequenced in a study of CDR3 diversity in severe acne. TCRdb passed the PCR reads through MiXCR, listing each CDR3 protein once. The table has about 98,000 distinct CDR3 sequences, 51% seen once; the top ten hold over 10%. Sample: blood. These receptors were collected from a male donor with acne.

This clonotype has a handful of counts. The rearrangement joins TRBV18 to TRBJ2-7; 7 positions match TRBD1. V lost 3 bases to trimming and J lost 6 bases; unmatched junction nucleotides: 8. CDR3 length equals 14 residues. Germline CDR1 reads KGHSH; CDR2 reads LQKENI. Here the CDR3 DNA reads TGTGCCAGCTCACCCCAGACAGGGACGGGCGAGCAGTACGTC. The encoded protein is CASSPQTGTGEQYV.

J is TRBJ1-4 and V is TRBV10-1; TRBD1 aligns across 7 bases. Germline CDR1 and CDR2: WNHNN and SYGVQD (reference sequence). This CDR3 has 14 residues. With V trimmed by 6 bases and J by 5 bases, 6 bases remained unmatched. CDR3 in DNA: TGCGCCAGCAGCACCGGGACAGCGAATGAAAAACTGTTTTTT. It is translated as CASSTGTANEKLFF.

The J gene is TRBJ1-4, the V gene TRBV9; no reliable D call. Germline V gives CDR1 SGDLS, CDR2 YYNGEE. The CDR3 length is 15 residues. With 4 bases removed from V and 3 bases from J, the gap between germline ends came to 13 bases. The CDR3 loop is CASSPRPDPNEKLFF. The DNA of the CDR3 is TGTGCCAGCAGCCCGAGGCCGGACCCTAATGAAAAACTGTTTTTT. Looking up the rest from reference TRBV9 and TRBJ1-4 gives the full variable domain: DSGVTQTPKHLITATGQRVTLRCSPRSGDLSVYWYQQSLDQGLQFLIQYYNGEERAKGNILERFSAQQFPDLHSELNLSSLELGDSALYFCASSPRPDPNEKLFFGSGTQLSVL.

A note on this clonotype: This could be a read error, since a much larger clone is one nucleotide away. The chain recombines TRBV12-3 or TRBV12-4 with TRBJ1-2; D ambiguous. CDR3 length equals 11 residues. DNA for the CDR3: TGTGCCGGCAGCCCCGGGTCTGGCTACACCTTC. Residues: CAGSPGSGYTF.

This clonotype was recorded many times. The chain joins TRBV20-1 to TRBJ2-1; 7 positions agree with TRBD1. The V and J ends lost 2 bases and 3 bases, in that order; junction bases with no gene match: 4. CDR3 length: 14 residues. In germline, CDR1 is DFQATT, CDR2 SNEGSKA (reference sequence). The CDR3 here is CSARKGAYYNEQFF. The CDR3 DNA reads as TGCAGTGCTAGAAAGGGGGCTTACTACAATGAGCAGTTCTTC.

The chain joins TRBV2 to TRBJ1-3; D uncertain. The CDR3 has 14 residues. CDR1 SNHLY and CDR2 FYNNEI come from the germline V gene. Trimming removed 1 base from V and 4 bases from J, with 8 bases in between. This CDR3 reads CASSEGALGNTIYF. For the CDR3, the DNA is TGTGCCAGCAGTGAAGGGGCCCTAGGAAACACCATATATTTT.

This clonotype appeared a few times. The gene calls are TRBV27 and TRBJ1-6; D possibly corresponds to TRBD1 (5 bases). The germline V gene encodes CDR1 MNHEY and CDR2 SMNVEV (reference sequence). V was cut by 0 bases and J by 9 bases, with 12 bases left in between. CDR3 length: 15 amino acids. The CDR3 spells CASSLSGLRGSPLHF. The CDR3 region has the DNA TGTGCCAGCAGTTTATCCGGACTTAGGGGTTCACCCCTCCACTTT.

The CDR3 DNA sequence: TGTGCCAGCAGCTCCCGGGACGCGGGATTTTATGGCTACACCTTC. Its translation: CASSSRDAGFYGYTF. This rearrangement joins TRBV7-9 to TRBJ1-2; D is possibly TRBD1 (5 bases). V lost 4 bases and J 5 bases, leaving 17 bases between the germline ends. Germline V gene data show CDR1 as SEHNR and CDR2 as FQNEAQ (reference sequence). The CDR3 extends over 15 amino acids.

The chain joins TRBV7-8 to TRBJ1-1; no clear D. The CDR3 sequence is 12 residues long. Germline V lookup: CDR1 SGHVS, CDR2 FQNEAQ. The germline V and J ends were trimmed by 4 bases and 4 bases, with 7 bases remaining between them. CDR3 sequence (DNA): TGTGCCAGCAGCTCTTCAGGCACTGAAGCTTTCTTT. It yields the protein CASSSSGTEAFF.

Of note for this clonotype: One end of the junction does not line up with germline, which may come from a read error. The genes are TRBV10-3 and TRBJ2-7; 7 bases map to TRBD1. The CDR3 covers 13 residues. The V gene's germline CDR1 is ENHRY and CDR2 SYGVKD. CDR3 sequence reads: CASSEFPGGEQYF. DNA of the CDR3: TGTGCCAGCAGTGAGTTCCCAGGGGGCGAGCAGTACTTC.

CDR3 sequence reads: CASSKQGGPLDTQYF. For the CDR3, the DNA is TGTGCCAGCAGTAAACAGGGGGGGCCGTTAGATACGCAGTATTTT. The chain has TRBV6-4 and TRBJ2-3, with D possibly being TRBD1 (8 bases). Germline V gene lookup returns CDR1 MRHNA and CDR2 SNTAGT. The V and J ends lost 5 bases and 5 bases respectively, with 17 bases between them. The CDR3 is 15 residues long.

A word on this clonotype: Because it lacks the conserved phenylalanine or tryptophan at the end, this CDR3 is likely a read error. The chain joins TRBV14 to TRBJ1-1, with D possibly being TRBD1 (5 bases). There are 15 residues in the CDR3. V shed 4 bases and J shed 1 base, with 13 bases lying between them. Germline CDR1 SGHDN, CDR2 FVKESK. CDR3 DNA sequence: TGTGCCAGCAGCCCCATAGGGGCACGGAACACTGAAGCTTTCGTT. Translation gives CASSPIGARNTEAFV.

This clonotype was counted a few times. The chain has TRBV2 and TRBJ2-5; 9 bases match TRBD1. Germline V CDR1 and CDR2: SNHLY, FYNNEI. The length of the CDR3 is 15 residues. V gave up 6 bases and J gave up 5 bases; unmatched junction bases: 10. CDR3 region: CASSDDRDRAETQYF. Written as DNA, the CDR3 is TGTGCCAGCAGCGACGATCGGGACAGGGCGGAGACCCAGTACTTC.

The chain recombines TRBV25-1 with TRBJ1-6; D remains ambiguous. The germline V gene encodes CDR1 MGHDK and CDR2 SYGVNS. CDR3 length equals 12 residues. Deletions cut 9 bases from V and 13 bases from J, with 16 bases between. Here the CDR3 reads CASSRSNAPLHF. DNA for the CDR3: TGTGCCAGTTCTAGGTCAAACGCCCCCCTCCACTTT.

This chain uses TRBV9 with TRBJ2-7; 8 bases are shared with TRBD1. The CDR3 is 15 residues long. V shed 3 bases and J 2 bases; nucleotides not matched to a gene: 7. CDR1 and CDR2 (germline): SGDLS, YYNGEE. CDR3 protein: CASSDRQGYPYEQYF. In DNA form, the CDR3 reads TGTGCCAGCAGCGACCGACAGGGGTACCCCTACGAGCAGTACTTC.

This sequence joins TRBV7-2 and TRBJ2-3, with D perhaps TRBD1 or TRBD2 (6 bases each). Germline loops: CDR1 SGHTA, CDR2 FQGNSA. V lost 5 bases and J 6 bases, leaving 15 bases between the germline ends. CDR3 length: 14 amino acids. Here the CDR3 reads CASSRTGASDTQYF. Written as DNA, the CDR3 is TGTGCCAGCAGCCGGACGGGGGCGTCGGATACGCAGTATTTT.

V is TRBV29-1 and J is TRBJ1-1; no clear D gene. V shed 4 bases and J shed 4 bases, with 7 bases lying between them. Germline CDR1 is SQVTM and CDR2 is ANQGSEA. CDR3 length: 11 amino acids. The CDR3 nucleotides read TGCAGCGTTGGTATGGGCACTGAAGCTTTCTTT. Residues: CSVGMGTEAFF.

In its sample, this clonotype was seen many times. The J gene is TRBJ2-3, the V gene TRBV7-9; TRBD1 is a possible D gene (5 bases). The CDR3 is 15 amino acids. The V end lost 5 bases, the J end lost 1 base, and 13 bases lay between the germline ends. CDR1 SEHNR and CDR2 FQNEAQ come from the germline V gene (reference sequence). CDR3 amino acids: CASSLMPGRTDTQYF. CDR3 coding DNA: TGTGCCAGCAGCCTAATGCCAGGGCGCACAGATACGCAGTATTTT. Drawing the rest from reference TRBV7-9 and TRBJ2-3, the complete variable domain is DTGVSQNPRHKITKRGQNVTFRCDPISEHNRLYWYRQTLGQGPEFLTYFQNEAQLEKSRLLSDRFSAERPKGSFSTLEIQRTEQGDSAMYLCASSLMPGRTDTQYFGPGTRLTVL.

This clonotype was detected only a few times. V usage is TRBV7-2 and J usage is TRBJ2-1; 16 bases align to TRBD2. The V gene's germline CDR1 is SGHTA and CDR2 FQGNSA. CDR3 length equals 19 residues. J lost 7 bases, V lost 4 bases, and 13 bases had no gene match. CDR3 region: CASSSGTSGRAAVANEQFF. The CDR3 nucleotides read TGTGCCAGCAGCTCAGGGACTAGCGGGAGGGCCGCAGTTGCTAATGAGCAGTTCTTC.

CDR3 sequence (DNA): TGTGCCAGCAGCTTATCACAGGGGTTCGGGGAGACCCAGTACTTC. It codes for CASSLSQGFGETQYF. The chain combines TRBV7-2 with TRBJ2-5; 7 positions agree with TRBD1. The ends lost 2 bases at V and 5 bases at J; junction bases unmatched: 8. CDR3 length equals 15 residues. Germline loops: CDR1 SGHTA, CDR2 FQGNSA. The entire variable domain, with the rest obtained from reference TRBV7-2 and TRBJ2-5, is as follows: GAGVSQSPSNKVTEKGKDVELRCDPISGHTALYWYRQSLGQGLEFLIYFQGNSAPDKSGLPSDRFSAERTGGSVSTLTIQRTQQEDSAVYLCASSLSQGFGETQYFGPGTRLLVL.

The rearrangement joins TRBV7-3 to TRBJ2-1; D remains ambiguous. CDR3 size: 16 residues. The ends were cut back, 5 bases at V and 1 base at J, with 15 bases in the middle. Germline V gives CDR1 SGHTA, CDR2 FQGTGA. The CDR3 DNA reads TGTGCCAGCAGCCCGTCCTGGCCGGCATCCTACAATGAGCAGTTCTTC. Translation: CASSPSWPASYNEQFF.

The CDR3 region is CASSEFLRNGEAYGYTF. The DNA of the CDR3 is TGCGCCAGCAGTGAGTTCCTGCGGAACGGGGAGGCGTATGGCTACACCTTC. This chain uses TRBV10-2 with TRBJ1-2; D gene uncertain. Germline CDR1 is WSHSY and CDR2 is SAAADI. Trimming stripped 1 base from V and 5 bases from J, with 20 bases between. The CDR3 contains 17 residues.

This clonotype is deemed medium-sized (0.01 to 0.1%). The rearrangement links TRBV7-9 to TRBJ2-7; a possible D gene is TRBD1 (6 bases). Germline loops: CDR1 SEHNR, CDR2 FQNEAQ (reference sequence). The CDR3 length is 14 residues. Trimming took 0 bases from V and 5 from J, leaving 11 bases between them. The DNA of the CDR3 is TGTGCCAGCAGCTTAGCAGGGGGTTTCGACGAGCAGTACTTC. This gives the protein CASSLAGGFDEQYF. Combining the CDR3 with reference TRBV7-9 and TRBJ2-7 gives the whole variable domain DTGVSQNPRHKITKRGQNVTFRCDPISEHNRLYWYRQTLGQGPEFLTYFQNEAQLEKSRLLSDRFSAERPKGSFSTLEIQRTEQGDSAMYLCASSLAGGFDEQYFGPGTRLTVT.